This T cell receptor (beta chain) is from a study of T cell responses to AZD1222 COVID-19 vaccine. In regard to this clone: Its target is not known.

Overall study results and limits: Repertoires were collected only later (after the peak T cell response had occurred). Of spike-specific TCRs, nearly half reportedly target regions left unmutated in variants. Spike-specific TCRs gained breadth and depth after people received two AZD1222 doses.

Per germline, CDR1 LNHNV and CDR2 YYDKDF (reference sequence). The CDR3 length is 16 residues. J gave up 3 bases and V 3 bases, and 7 bases lay outside the gene matches. The repertoire was sequenced with immunoSEQ multiplex PCR; TCRdb's copy has only in-frame clones and lacks some. The sample includes 150,000 to 200,000 clones, roughly 94% of them seen just once. Specimen: peripheral blood, collected 28 days after the second AZD1222 dose. This chain connects TRBV15 to TRBJ2-7, with 11 nucleotides matching TRBD2. This TCR was sampled from an adult who received the AZD1222 COVID-19 vaccine. In DNA, the CDR3 is TGTGCCACCAGCAGGGGGCTAGCGGGAGGAGACTACGAGCAGTACTTC. This sequence encodes CATSRGLAGGDYEQYF.